This TCR beta chain was retrieved from a study of beta chain features in type 1 diabetes. At the level of the study: When patients were set against healthy donors, age, gender and cell yields were similar. Whole-study findings and limits: More deletions and fewer insertions at VDJ junctions were found in patients with type 1 diabetes. There was a moderate but significant shortening of TCRB CDR3s in all four CD4+ subsets of Type 1 diabetes patients.

The V and J ends lost 5 bases and 5 bases, in that order; junction bases with no gene match: 8. CDR3 length: 16 residues. The germline gives CDR1 LNHDA, CDR2 SQIVND (reference sequence). This clone was detected many times. No antigen is known for it. Expressed TCRB transcripts were sequenced, since all the RNA that had been isolated was reverse transcribed. Reads from naive, central memory and regulatory T cell samples averaged about 3.3 million. TCRdb's table, derived via immunoSEQ multiplex PCR, lists solely in-frame clones and lacks some. The table records 150,000 or so clones, 8% to 8.5% of them present only once.

The rearrangement uses TRBV19 and TRBJ2-5, with 13 bases identical to TRBD2. The sequenced sample consisted of central memory CD4+ T cells from blood. This clonotype originated in a woman aged 18-30 years with type 1 diabetes. CDR3 protein: CASSGTSGVLRETQYF. The CDR3 DNA reads as TGTGCCAGTAGTGGGACTAGCGGGGTTCTACGGGAGACCCAGTACTTC.